This T cell receptor beta chain was sequenced in a study of human versus mouse CDR3 diversity and MHC coevolution. Across the study: immunoSEQ was reported to reach one in 200,000 T cells sensitivity. Findings of the study overall: Human T cells were selected on roughly 6 MHC II alleles. By iCHAO1, human TCR beta clonotypes numbered about 1.6 million, the most.

The data were produced by immunoSEQ multiplex PCR, yet TCRdb's version contains in-frame clones alone and is incomplete. The sample contains fewer than 100,000 clones, over 85% of which appear only once. This clone was detected only a few times. As yet, its antigen is unknown. The CDR3 sequence is 14 residues long. V lost 5 bases and J lost 8, with 15 bases in between. Looked up from germline, CDR1 is MNHEY and CDR2 is SVGAGI. The chain employs TRBV6-5 and TRBJ1-4; D gene unclear. Source material: naive CD4+ T cells from blood. Subset reported: CD45RO-negative CD62L-positive naive CD4 T cells. The receptor's source is a person between 25 and 70 years old in good health. CDR3: CASSLRTSGEKLFF. CDR3 DNA sequence: TGTGCCAGCAGTCTCCGGACTTCCGGCGAAAAACTGTTTTTT.